The entry below describes one TCR beta chain. The data derive from a study of blood T cell repertoires in COVID-19. Background on the study: There were acute and convalescent COVID-19 samples, and they came from the United States, Italy and Spain. PBMCs, B-cell-depleted T cells, or T cells were the source of the cDNA or gDNA that made up the material.

Clones were read by immunoSEQ multiplex PCR, and TCRdb kept only the in-frame ones, dropping some. Of some 240,000 clones in the sample, 89% were seen once. This clonotype was sampled from a man aged 55 to 69 who had recovered from COVID-19. Sequences were obtained from peripheral blood.

DNA for the CDR3: TGCGCCAGCAGCCCGATACGGGGGGGGAACACTGAAGCTTTCTTT. Encoded protein: CASSPIRGGNTEAFF. The J gene is TRBJ1-1, the V gene TRBV5-1; D perhaps matches TRBD1 (5 bases). V lost 4 bases and J lost 1, with 14 bases in between. The CDR3 is 15 residues long. From germline, CDR1 is SGHRS and CDR2 YFSETQ. The complete variable domain, with remaining parts taken from reference TRBV5-1 and TRBJ1-1, reads KAGVTQTPRYLIKTRGQQVTLSCSPISGHRSVSWYQQTPGQGLQFLFEYFSETQRNKGNFPGRFSGRQFSNSRSEMNVSTLELGDSALYLCASSPIRGGNTEAFFGQGTRLTVV.